One T cell receptor (beta chain) is described in this entry. These data are taken from a study of regulatory T cells in long-lasting Graves disease. Through Arm-PCR of CDR3 regions and iRepertoire HTBI primers, TCR beta libraries were built. TCRdb reprocessed the multiplex PCR reads with MiXCR, giving one entry per CDR3 protein. The sample lists a few hundred thousand distinct CDR3 sequences, over 12% occurring once. As for time point: newly diagnosed GD, antithyroid drugs for less than 3 months. PBMCs were the source of the RNA used for TCR sequencing. These data were likewise used in another study, on T cells in Graves' hyperthyroidism and ophthalmopathy. As that study records: Diagnosis rested on symptoms, serum thyroxine and TRAb, thyroid ultrasound, and orbital computed tomography. In the analysis, a 13 V-J model separated ophthalmopathy from stable hyperthyroidism. The model foresaw ophthalmopathy a median about 6.1 months prior to onset.

Here the sequenced sample was peripheral blood mononuclear cells (PBMCs), taken at new diagnosis, from a patient treated with antithyroid drugs. The receptor comes from a woman aged 40-49 years with Graves disease.

CDR3 in DNA: TGTGCCAGCAGCTCCCATAGCGGGGCCGGGGAGCTGTTTTTT. Its translation: CASSSHSGAGELFF. The chain couples TRBV6-1 to TRBJ2-2; 8 nucleotides agree with TRBD2. The V gene end was trimmed by 6 bases and the J gene end by 6 bases; junction bases not matched to a gene: 6. CDR3 size: 14 residues. Germline V CDR1 and CDR2: MNHNS, SASEGT.